Shown below are 4 T cell receptor beta chains from a single sample sequenced in a study of vaccination and CD4 T cells after COVID-19. Their antigens are not known. Sequenced with the Oncomine TCR Beta short-read assay was DNA taken from cultured CD4+ T cells. Genomic DNA was extracted from cultured CD4+ T cells. TCRdb fed the PCR reads into MiXCR, producing one record per CDR3 protein. The table includes 8,000 to 10,000 distinct CDR3 sequences, 25% to 35% detected once. Treatment described: roughly ten-day PBMC culture with coronavirus spike peptide pools or control peptides (ViraFEST assay). Investigators obtained the unexposed donor's CD4+ T cells before the COVID-19 pandemic (2011-2018). The specimen sequenced was CD4+ T cells from blood, cultured in vitro. The receptors here all came from a human donor in good health.

The chain uses TRBV27 and TRBJ2-7, with 8 bases identical to TRBD1. The CDR3 totals 15 residues. Germline trimming cut 10 bases from V and 3 bases from J; bases unmatched to any gene: 14. CDR1 is MNHEY, CDR2 SMNVEV, per germline (reference sequence). CDR3 DNA: TGTGCCACCCGACCGAGGACAGGGTCCTTCTACGAGCAGTACTTC. It specifies CATRPRTGSFYEQYF.

Note on this clonotype: At one boundary the junction diverges from the germline segment, which might be a read error. The chain employs TRBV6-2 or TRBV6-3 and TRBJ2-7; 10 bases agree with TRBD2. The CDR3 extends over 16 amino acids. CDR1 MNHEY and CDR2 SVGEGT come from the germline V gene. Here the CDR3 reads CASSSLLAGVSYKQYF. CDR3 DNA: TGTGCCAGCAGTTCTCTCCTAGCGGGAGTGTCCTACAAGCAGTACTTC.

The chain employs TRBV7-3 and TRBJ1-2; the match to TRBD1 covers 9 bases. The germline gives CDR1 SGHTA, CDR2 FQGTGA. This CDR3 has 15 amino acids. V was pared by 2 bases and J by 8 bases, with 9 bases of the junction left unmatched. This CDR3 reads CASSLEVGQGNGYTF. DNA for the CDR3: TGTGCCAGCAGCTTAGAAGTGGGACAGGGTAACGGCTACACCTTC.

The rearrangement links TRBV20-1 to TRBJ2-7, with D uncertain. Trimming removed 5 bases from V and 4 bases from J, with 15 bases in between. The CDR3 totals 13 residues. Germline V lookup: CDR1 DFQATT, CDR2 SNEGSKA (reference sequence). CDR3 DNA sequence: TGCAGTGCTCCCAGTCTGAACTTTTACGAGCAGTACTTC. Its protein product is CSAPSLNFYEQYF.